The 21 T cell receptor beta chains reported below all come from one sample, sequenced in a study of T cell responses to AZD1222 COVID-19 vaccine. Here immunoSEQ multiplex PCR was the method, and the copy in TCRdb shows in-frame clones only, minus some. Of some 150,000 clones listed, about 92% are singletons. Sequencing used peripheral blood, obtained on day 0 of MenACWY control vaccination. These receptors all stem from an adult in good health.

J is TRBJ1-4 and V is TRBV27; a weak D match, TRBD1 (6 bases). V lost 5 bases and J lost 6, with 19 bases in between. The CDR3 length is 16 residues. The V gene's germline CDR1 is MNHEY and CDR2 SMNVEV (reference sequence). CDR3 residues: CASSVRGGLGDEKLFF. As DNA, the CDR3 is TGTGCCAGCAGTGTCCGCGGGGGCTTGGGAGATGAAAAACTGTTTTTT.

The chain links TRBV2 to TRBJ2-2; TRBD1 might be the D (6 bases). Trimming removed 5 bases from V and 6 bases from J, with 16 bases in between. CDR1 and CDR2 (germline): SNHLY, FYNNEI. The CDR3 is 15 amino acids. The DNA of the CDR3 is TGTGCCAGCAGTTTTTTGACAGGAGGCGCCGGGGAGCTGTTTTTT. Translated, it gives CASSFLTGGAGELFF.

This clone was picked up one time. V is TRBV11-2 and J is TRBJ2-3; 11 nucleotides agree with TRBD2. With V trimmed by 6 bases and J by 3 bases, 8 bases remained unmatched. The CDR3 length is 16 residues. CDR1 is SGHAT and CDR2 is FQNNGV in the germline V gene. The CDR3 region is CASSLLAGVGTDTQYF. CDR3 DNA: TGTGCCAGCAGTCTACTAGCGGGAGTAGGAACAGATACGCAGTATTTT.

This clone was counted once. The J gene is TRBJ2-7, the V gene TRBV19; D gene unclear. This CDR3 is 14 amino acids long. V lost 3 bases and J lost 1, with 10 bases in between. Germline V gene data show CDR1 as LNHDA and CDR2 as SQIVND (reference sequence). DNA for the CDR3: TGTGCCAGTAGTATTGTTGGTTCTTCCTACGAGCAGTACTTC. It codes for CASSIVGSSYEQYF.

CDR3 region: CASHLANTGELFF. DNA for the CDR3: TGTGCCAGCCACCTAGCGAACACCGGGGAGCTGTTTTTT. V is TRBV10-3 and J is TRBJ2-2; D is ambiguous. The CDR3 covers 13 residues. V was cut by 10 bases and J by 0 bases, with 9 bases left in between. Germline values: CDR1 ENHRY, CDR2 SYGVKD.

The chain recombines TRBV4-2 with TRBJ1-4; TRBD1 matches 7 bases. CDR3 size: 19 residues. Per the germline V gene, CDR1 is LGHNA and CDR2 is YNFKEQ. Unmatched junction bases numbered 15, after V lost 5 bases and J lost 0 bases. CDR3 residues: CASSGDRTISLATNEKLFF. The CDR3, as DNA: TGTGCCAGCAGCGGGGACAGAACGATTTCCCTTGCAACTAATGAAAAACTGTTTTTT.

The chain carries TRBV24-1 and TRBJ2-7, with D possibly matching TRBD2 (6 bases). Germline values: CDR1 KGHDR, CDR2 SFDVKD. This CDR3 spans 14 amino acids. Trimming took 5 bases from V and 2 from J, leaving 12 bases between them. The CDR3 reads CATSAGDKTYEQYF. The CDR3 nucleotides read TGTGCCACCAGTGCGGGGGATAAGACCTACGAGCAGTACTTC.

V and J are TRBV28 and TRBJ2-6; D is unclear. Germline assignment: CDR1 MDHEN and CDR2 SYDVKM. The germline V and J ends were trimmed by 2 bases and 0 bases, with 8 bases remaining between them. The CDR3 sequence is 16 residues long. CDR3 amino acids: CASSLRVDSGANVLTF. The DNA of the CDR3 is TGTGCCAGCAGTTTAAGGGTGGACTCTGGGGCCAACGTCCTGACTTTC.

The chain combines TRBV29-1 with TRBJ1-4; 9 nucleotides match TRBD1. CDR1 SQVTM and CDR2 ANQGSEA come from the germline V gene. The length of the CDR3 is 11 residues. V trimming: 8 bases; J trimming: 8 bases; junction bases outside the gene matches: 3. CDR3 DNA: TGCAGCTCCGGGACAGGGGAAAAACTGTTTTTT. It encodes CSSGTGEKLFF.

This clone was seen only once. The V gene is TRBV28, the J gene TRBJ2-5; 7 nucleotides line up with TRBD1. V lost 5 bases to trimming and J lost 4 bases; unmatched junction nucleotides: 7. The length of the CDR3 is 14 residues. The germline V gene has CDR1 MDHEN and CDR2 SYDVKM. CDR3 loop: CASSTNRGLETQYF. The DNA for the CDR3 is TGTGCCAGCAGTACAAACAGGGGTTTAGAGACCCAGTACTTC.

This chain joins TRBV29-1 and TRBJ1-1; TRBD1 is a possible D gene (6 bases). The CDR3 is made up of 13 amino acids. V shed 4 bases and J shed 2 bases, with 11 bases lying between them. The V gene's germline CDR1 is SQVTM and CDR2 ANQGSEA. CDR3 loop: CSVARDTNTEAFF. CDR3 sequence (DNA): TGCAGCGTTGCCCGGGACACAAACACTGAAGCTTTCTTT.

The chain recombines TRBV28 with TRBJ1-2, with no clear D. Per germline, CDR1 MDHEN and CDR2 SYDVKM. This CDR3 comprises 15 residues. V was trimmed by 6 bases and J by 4 bases, leaving 18 bases between them. The CDR3: CASSLGRTATYGYTF. CDR3 nucleotides: TGTGCCAGCAGCCTTGGACGTACAGCGACCTATGGCTACACCTTC.

The chain recombines TRBV6-2 or TRBV6-3 with TRBJ1-5; 7 bases are a match to TRBD1. CDR1 and CDR2 (germline): MNHEY, SVGEGT. Losses at the gene ends were 2 bases for V and 8 bases for J; bases not matched to a gene: 6. The CDR3 has 14 amino acids. As DNA, the CDR3 is TGTGCCAGCAGTTACGGACAGGTCGGTGAGCCCCAGCATTTT. Translation: CASSYGQVGEPQHF.

This clone was counted once. The genes are TRBV6-7 and TRBJ2-1, with unresolved D. TRBV6-7 is filed as an ORF, its function uncertain. V lost 8 bases and J lost 0, with 8 bases in between. This CDR3 is built from 13 residues. CDR3 sequence reads: CASRLVSYNEQFF. As DNA, the CDR3 is TGTGCCAGCCGTCTGGTCTCCTACAATGAGCAGTTCTTC.

V and J are TRBV6-5 and TRBJ2-3; 8 bases map to TRBD1. Trimming at V came to 2 bases and at J to 1 base, leaving 5 bases not matched to a gene. Germline V CDR1 and CDR2: MNHEY, SVGAGI. The CDR3 has 16 amino acids. This CDR3 is CASSYRRGQGTDTQYF. The CDR3 DNA is TGTGCCAGCAGTTACCGCAGGGGGCAGGGCACAGATACGCAGTATTTT.

The rearrangement uses TRBV5-1 and TRBJ1-1, with TRBD1 matching 7 bases. Germline CDR1 is SGHRS and CDR2 is YFSETQ. The trim removed 4 bases at V and 0 bases at J, leaving 12 bases unmatched. CDR3 length: 17 residues. The CDR3 coding sequence is TGCGCCAGCAGCACACAGGGGAGAGGTATCCTGAACACTGAAGCTTTCTTT. It translates to CASSTQGRGILNTEAFF.

V is TRBV10-3 and J is TRBJ1-1; TRBD1 might be the D (5 bases). Per the germline V gene, CDR1 is ENHRY and CDR2 is SYGVKD. The V and J ends lost 1 base and 4 bases respectively, with 13 bases between them. The CDR3 has 15 amino acids. The CDR3 DNA follows: TGTGCCATCAGTGAGTTGGGGGGTCGGGCCACTGAAGCTTTCTTT. It yields the protein CAISELGGRATEAFF.

J is TRBJ1-6 and V is TRBV18, with 9 bases identical to TRBD1. The CDR3 is 15 residues long. After removal of 4 bases from V and 7 bases from J, the junction contained 5 bases not matched to a gene. From germline, CDR1 is KGHSH and CDR2 LQKENI. CDR3 amino acids: CASSRGTGWNSPLHF. The DNA of the CDR3 is TGTGCCAGCTCACGGGGGACAGGGTGGAATTCACCCCTCCACTTT.

The chain carries TRBV7-2 and TRBJ2-5, with D perhaps matching TRBD1 (6 bases). Trimming left V 0 bases short and J 10 bases short, with 9 bases between. Germline V gives CDR1 SGHTA, CDR2 FQGNSA. This CDR3 contains 12 residues. The CDR3 spells CASSLAQGSQYF. The CDR3 nucleotides are TGTGCCAGCAGCTTAGCGCAGGGGAGCCAGTACTTC.

The chain has TRBV11-2 and TRBJ2-7, with D perhaps matching TRBD2 (6 bases). Looked up from germline, CDR1 is SGHAT and CDR2 is FQNNGV. This CDR3 contains 14 residues. The ends were cut back, 0 bases at V and 7 bases at J, with 13 bases in the middle. The CDR3 sequence is CASSLDGAAGEQYF. As DNA, the CDR3 is TGTGCCAGCAGCTTAGATGGGGCTGCGGGAGAGCAGTACTTC. Supplemented by reference TRBV11-2 and TRBJ2-7, the full variable domain reads EAGVAQSPRYKIIEKRQSVAFWCNPISGHATLYWYQQILGQGPKLLIQFQNNGVVDDSQLPKDRFSAERLKGVDSTLKIQPAKLEDSAVYLCASSLDGAAGEQYFGPGTRLTVT.

The chain employs TRBV18 and TRBJ1-5; D may be TRBD1 (6 bases). The germline V gene encodes CDR1 KGHSH and CDR2 LQKENI. The CDR3 is made up of 14 amino acids. V was pared by 6 bases and J by 11 bases, with 20 bases between. CDR3 sequence (DNA): TGTGCCAGCTCGTTAAAGACAGGACAAGGGTCCCAGCATTTT. Residues: CASSLKTGQGSQHF.